Ten or more counts support the clone carrying this T cell receptor (beta chain). The target antigen is unknown. These data come from a study of neurological immune-mediated disorders. Time point specified: longitudinal time-point 2. 5'RACE employing 10-nucleotide random UMIs yielded the cDNA. TCRdb recomputed calls from the 5' RACE reads with MiXCR, one row per CDR3 protein. The data hold fewer than 40,000 distinct CDR3 sequences, with about 13% observed a single time. Trimming removed 1 base from V and 3 bases from J; junction bases left unmatched: 8. The CDR3 has 17 amino acids. Germline V gives CDR1 MGHRA, CDR2 YSYEKL. Overall study findings and caveats: Healthy controls had more TCR clonal expansion than multiple sclerosis, which showed the least, whereas HTLV-1-associated myelopathy showed the most.

The sequencing sample was made of PBMCs. This sequence joins TRBV4-1 and TRBJ1-2, with 10 nucleotides matching TRBD1. This receptor was taken from a woman between 35 and 50 years old in good health. The CDR3 region has the DNA TGCGCCAGCAGCCAAGCCCTGACAGGGGGCGCGTACTATGGCTACACCTTC. It yields the protein CASSQALTGGAYYGYTF.